This entry lists 12 T cell receptor beta chains sequenced from one sample in a study of regulatory T cells in long-lasting Graves disease. Time point specified: newly diagnosed GD, antithyroid drugs for less than 3 months. TCR sequences were obtained from RNA taken from PBMCs. Arm-PCR with iRepertoire HTBI primers amplified the CDR3 regions for these TCR beta libraries. TCRdb passed the multiplex PCR reads through MiXCR, listing each CDR3 protein once. The sample has some 490,000 distinct CDR3 sequences, around 11% seen once. In addition, the sample was reused for a study of T cells in Graves' hyperthyroidism and ophthalmopathy.

The sequencing here drew on peripheral blood mononuclear cells (PBMCs), taken at new diagnosis, from a patient treated with antithyroid drugs. Receptor source: a woman aged 25-40 years with Graves disease.

This clonotype was counted between two and nine times. V and J are TRBV27 and TRBJ2-2; the D gene is possibly TRBD1 (6 bases). CDR1 is MNHEY and CDR2 is SMNVEV in the germline V gene (reference sequence). This CDR3 contains 16 residues. The V and J ends lost 1 base and 6 bases respectively, with 15 bases between them. Written as DNA, the CDR3 is TGTGCCAGCAGTTTATGGGGGCCCCTGGGCGCCGGGGAGCTGTTTTTT. Translation: CASSLWGPLGAGELFF.

In this sample, this clonotype turned up many times. V and J are TRBV10-3 and TRBJ2-7; 10 nucleotides match TRBD1. The V and J ends lost 6 bases and 3 bases, in that order; junction bases with no gene match: 8. CDR1 is ENHRY and CDR2 is SYGVKD in the germline V gene. CDR3 length: 15 amino acids. The DNA for the CDR3 is TGTGCCATCAGGCGAGGGACAGGGGCCCTCTACGAGCAGTACTTC. Amino acid sequence: CAIRRGTGALYEQYF.

This rearrangement joins TRBV4-3 to TRBJ2-1, with 10 bases lining up with TRBD2. CDR1 and CDR2 from the germline V gene are LGHNA and YSLEER. J gave up 10 bases and V 1 base, and 13 bases lay outside the gene matches. The CDR3 sequence is 17 residues long. CDR3 DNA sequence: TGCGCCAGCAGCCAAGTTCCCTCGAGTAGCGGGAGGCCCGAGCAGTTCTTC. Translated: CASSQVPSSSGRPEQFF.

Ten or more counts support this clonotype. The chain employs TRBV2 and TRBJ1-5; 10 bases agree with TRBD1. Germline V lookup: CDR1 SNHLY, CDR2 FYNNEI. The CDR3 runs to 13 residues. The V gene end was trimmed by 4 bases and the J gene end by 8 bases; junction bases not matched to a gene: 2. The CDR3 loop is CASSGDRGKPQHF. The CDR3 DNA reads as TGTGCCAGCAGTGGGGACAGGGGCAAGCCCCAGCATTTT.

This clonotype was picked up a small number of times. V gene TRBV7-6 combines with J gene TRBJ2-5; D might be TRBD2 (6 bases). Germline assignment: CDR1 SGHVS and CDR2 FNYEAQ. The ends were cut back, 1 base at V and 5 bases at J, with 11 bases in the middle. The CDR3 covers 14 residues. DNA of the CDR3: TGTGCCAGCAGCTTAGACAGCGGGTACGAGACCCAGTACTTC. It specifies CASSLDSGYETQYF.

In this sample, this clonotype turned up many times. The chain joins TRBV7-2 to TRBJ2-5; possibly TRBD2 for D (5 bases). Germline CDR1 is SGHTA and CDR2 is FQGNSA. Trimming took 1 base from V and 2 from J, leaving 14 bases between them. CDR3 length: 16 amino acids. The CDR3 spells CASSLGVGLIQETQYF. The CDR3 coding sequence is TGTGCCAGCAGCTTAGGGGTAGGACTTATTCAAGAGACCCAGTACTTC.

As regards this clonotype: A single base separates this from a much larger clone, so it may be a read error. The chain employs TRBV27 and TRBJ2-7; tentatively, D is TRBD2 (6 bases). The CDR3 sequence is 15 residues long. V lost 4 bases and J lost 7, with 20 bases in between. Per the germline V gene, CDR1 is MNHEY and CDR2 is SMNVEV (reference sequence). CDR3 region: CASSWGEPRGNEQYF. The CDR3 DNA is TGTGCCAGCAGTTGGGGTGAACCGCGGGGCAATGAGCAGTACTTC.

The V and J genes are TRBV6-1 and TRBJ1-2; 9 bases fit TRBD1. Germline loops: CDR1 MNHNS, CDR2 SASEGT. This CDR3 is built from 14 residues. With V trimmed by 5 bases and J by 7 bases, 8 bases remained unmatched. The CDR3 sequence is CASSPGTGTGGYTF. CDR3 nucleotides: TGTGCCAGCAGTCCCGGGACAGGGACCGGTGGCTACACCTTC.

This clonotype was seen a handful of times. This may come from a read error, since a much larger clone is one base off. The chain combines TRBV30 with TRBJ1-1; 7 positions match TRBD1. Germline V lookup: CDR1 GTSNPN, CDR2 SVGIG (reference sequence). Trimming took 2 bases from V and 0 from J; bases not matched to a gene: 15. This CDR3 comprises 18 residues. CDR3 protein: CAWSLFGTVLHMNTEAFF. In DNA form, the CDR3 reads TGTGCCTGGAGTCTATTTGGGACAGTCTTACATATGAACACTGAAGCTTTCTTT.

The chain has TRBV20-1 and TRBJ2-3; the D gene is possibly TRBD2 (5 bases). This CDR3 is built from 12 residues. Trimming took off 6 bases at V and 2 bases at J, with 9 bases between the two ends. Germline lookup yields CDR1 DFQATT and CDR2 SNEGSKA (reference sequence). The CDR3 region is CSAILATDTQYF. CDR3 nucleotides: TGCAGTGCGATTCTAGCCACAGATACGCAGTATTTT.

This clonotype appeared many times. J is TRBJ1-2 and V is TRBV30; D perhaps matches TRBD1 (6 bases). The ends were cut back, 5 bases at V and 3 bases at J, with 10 bases in the middle. This CDR3 has 12 amino acids. Germline V gene sequence: CDR1 GTSNPN, CDR2 SVGIG (reference sequence). The CDR3 nucleotides are TGTGCCTGGTTACAGGGCGACTATGGCTACACCTTC. This translates into CAWLQGDYGYTF. The full variable domain, in which reference TRBV30 and TRBJ1-2 provide the parts outside the CDR3, is SQTIHQWPATLVQPVGSPLSLECTVEGTSNPNLYWYRQAAGRGLQLLFYSVGIGQISSEVPQNLSASRPQDRQFILSSKKLLLSDSGFYLCAWLQGDYGYTFGSGTRLTVV.

This clonotype showed up just a few times. The chain is built from TRBV24-1 and TRBJ2-3; D might be TRBD2 (6 bases). Germline V gene lookup returns CDR1 KGHDR and CDR2 SFDVKD. The CDR3 totals 16 residues. V gave up 8 bases and J gave up 3 bases, with 20 bases separating them. This CDR3 reads CATMGRGPLRTDTQYF. CDR3 coding DNA: TGTGCCACCATGGGGCGGGGCCCCCTGAGGACAGATACGCAGTATTTT.